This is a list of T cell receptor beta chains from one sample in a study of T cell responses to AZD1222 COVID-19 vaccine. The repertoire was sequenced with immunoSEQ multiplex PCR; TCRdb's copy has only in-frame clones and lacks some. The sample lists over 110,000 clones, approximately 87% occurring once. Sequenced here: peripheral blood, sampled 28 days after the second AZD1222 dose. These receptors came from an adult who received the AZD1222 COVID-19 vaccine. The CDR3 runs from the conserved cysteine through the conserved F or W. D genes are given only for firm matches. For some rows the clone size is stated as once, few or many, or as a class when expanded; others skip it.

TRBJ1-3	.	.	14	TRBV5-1	TGCGCCAGCAGCTTGGGGGATTCTGGAAACACCATATATTTT	CASSLGDSGNTIYF
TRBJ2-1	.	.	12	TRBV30	TGTGCCTGGAGTAGTGACTCCAATGAGCAGTTCTTC	CAWSSDSNEQFF
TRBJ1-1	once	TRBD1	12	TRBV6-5	TGTGCCAGCAGTACCAGGGGGCGCGGCGCTTTCTTT	CASSTRGRGAFF
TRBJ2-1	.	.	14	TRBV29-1	TGCAGCGCCTCGACCAGTACCTCCTACAATGAGCAGTTCTTC	CSASTSTSYNEQFF
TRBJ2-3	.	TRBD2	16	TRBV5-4	TGTGCCAGCAGCCCCCGACTAGCGGGGGGGCCAGATACGCAGTATTTT	CASSPRLAGGPDTQYF
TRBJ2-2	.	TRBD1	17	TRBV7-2	TGTGCCAGCAGCTCCCGTTCAGGGGGATTCAACACCGGGGAGCTGTTTTTT	CASSSRSGGFNTGELFF
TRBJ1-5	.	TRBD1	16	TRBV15	TGTGCCACCAGCAGGAGGGACAGGGCATGGAGTCAGCCCCAGCATTTT	CATSRRDRAWSQPQHF
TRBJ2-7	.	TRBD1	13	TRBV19	TGTGCCAGTAGACCGACAGGGCCCTACGAGCAGTACTTC	CASRPTGPYEQYF
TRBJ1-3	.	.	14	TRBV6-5	TGTGCCAGCATATCGGGGGGAGCTGGAAACACCATATATTTT	CASISGGAGNTIYF
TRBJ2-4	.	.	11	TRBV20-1	TGCAGTGCTCACTTCGGAAACATTCAGTACTTC	CSAHFGNIQYF
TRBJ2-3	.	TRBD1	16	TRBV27	TGTGCCAGCAGTTCCTACAGGGGGCCGGTCACAGATACGCAGTATTTT	CASSSYRGPVTDTQYF
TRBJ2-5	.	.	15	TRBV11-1	TGTGCCAGCAGCTTAGGGACGGTCCTCCAAGAGACCCAGTACTTC	CASSLGTVLQETQYF
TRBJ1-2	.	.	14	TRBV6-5	TGTGCCAGCAGAGGACGGCCGAATAACTATGGCTACACCTTC	CASRGRPNNYGYTF
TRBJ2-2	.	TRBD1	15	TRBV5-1	TGCGCCAGCAACAGGGGACAGGGGGCGCCCGGGGAGCTGTTTTTT	CASNRGQGAPGELFF
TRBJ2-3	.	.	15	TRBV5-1	TGCGCCAGCAGTCTGGACTTCACTAGCACAGATACGCAGTATTTT	CASSLDFTSTDTQYF
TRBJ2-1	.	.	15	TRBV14	TGTGCCAGCAGCCAAGTGGGAACGAGATACAATGAGCAGTTCTTC	CASSQVGTRYNEQFF
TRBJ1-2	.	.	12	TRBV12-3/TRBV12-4	TGTGCCAGCAGTTTGCGGGACTATGGCTACACCTTC	CASSLRDYGYTF
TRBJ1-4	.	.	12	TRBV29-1	TGCAGCGTTGGCAGGAGCGGTGAAAAACTGTTTTTT	CSVGRSGEKLFF
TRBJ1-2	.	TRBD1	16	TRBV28	TGTGCCAGCAGGGCTCGAGCGTCCGGGACAGGGTATGGCTACACCTTC	CASRARASGTGYGYTF
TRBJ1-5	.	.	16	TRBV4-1	TGCGCCAGCAGCCTGACTAGTGGGGGGTTCAATCAGCCCCAGCATTTT	CASSLTSGGFNQPQHF
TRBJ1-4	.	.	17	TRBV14	TGTGCCAGCAGCCAAGATGTAAGGGGAGCAACTAATGAAAAACTGTTTTTT	CASSQDVRGATNEKLFF
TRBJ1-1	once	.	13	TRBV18	TGTGCCAGCTCACCTCTGCTTGACGGTGAAGCTTTCTTT	CASSPLLDGEAFF
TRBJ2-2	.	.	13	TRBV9	TGTGCCAGCAGCGTAGGGGTCACCGGGGAGCTGTTTTTT	CASSVGVTGELFF
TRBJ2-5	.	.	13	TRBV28	TGTGCCAGCAGCGTACGGGGGTGGGAGACCCAGTACTTC	CASSVRGWETQYF
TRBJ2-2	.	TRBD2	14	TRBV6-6	TGTGCCAGTTGGGCGGGAGGCCAGACCGGGGAGCTGTTTTTT	CASWAGGQTGELFF
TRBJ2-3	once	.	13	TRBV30	TGTGCCTGGAGTGGACTAGGCGCGGATACGCAGTATTTT	CAWSGLGADTQYF
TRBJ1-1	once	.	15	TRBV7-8	TGTGCCAGCAGCTTAGGAACAGGAAGTTACTCTGAAGCTTTCTTT	CASSLGTGSYSEAFF
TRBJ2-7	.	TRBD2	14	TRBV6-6	TGTGCCAGCAGGACTAGCGTAACCTCCTACGAGCAGTACTTC	CASRTSVTSYEQYF
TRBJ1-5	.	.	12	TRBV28	TGTGCCAGCGCAGGGGTTAATCAGCCCCAGCATTTT	CASAGVNQPQHF
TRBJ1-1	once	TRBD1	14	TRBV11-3	TGTGCCAGCAGCTTAGGACAGGGTAAGACTGAAGCTTTCTTT	CASSLGQGKTEAFF
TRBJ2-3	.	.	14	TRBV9	TGTGCCAGCAGCGTAGGGGCAGACACAGATACGCAGTATTTT	CASSVGADTDTQYF
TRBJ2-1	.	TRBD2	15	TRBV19	TGTGCCAGTAGTATGGGCGCTAGCGGAGTCAATGAGCAGTTCTTC	CASSMGASGVNEQFF
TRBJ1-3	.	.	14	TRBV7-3	TGTGCCAGCAGCCCCAGGGACTCTGGAAACACCATATATTTT	CASSPRDSGNTIYF
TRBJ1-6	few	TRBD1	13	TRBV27	TGTGCCAGCAGGACAGGGGCCGGTTCACCCCTCCACTTT	CASRTGAGSPLHF
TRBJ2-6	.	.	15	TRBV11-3	TGTGCCAGCAGCTTAGGGGCATCTGGGGCCAACGTCCTGACTTTC	CASSLGASGANVLTF
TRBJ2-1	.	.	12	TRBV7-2	TGTGCCAGCAGCCCTCAGGCGGAACAGCAGTTCTTC	CASSPQAEQQFF
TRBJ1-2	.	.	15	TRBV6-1	TGTGCCAGCAGTGAAGCGCTACAGGCTAACTATGGCTACACCTTC	CASSEALQANYGYTF
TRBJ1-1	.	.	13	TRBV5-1	TGCGCCAGCAGCACCGAGGGGCGGACTGAGGCTTTCTTT	CASSTEGRTEAFF
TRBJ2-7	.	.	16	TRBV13	TGTGCCAGCAGCTTCGGTATAGCGTCCCCCTCCTACGAGCAGTACTTC	CASSFGIASPSYEQYF
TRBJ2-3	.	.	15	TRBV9	TGTGCCAGCAGCCTTAGAACGGCGTTGGGGGATACGCAGTATTTT	CASSLRTALGDTQYF
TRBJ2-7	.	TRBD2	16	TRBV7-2	TGTGCCAGCAGCTTAGTGGGGACTAGCGGGACGGACGAGCAGTACTTC	CASSLVGTSGTDEQYF
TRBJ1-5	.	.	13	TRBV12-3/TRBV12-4	TGTGCCAGCAGCGGGACGGTCAATCAGCCCCAGCATTTT	CASSGTVNQPQHF
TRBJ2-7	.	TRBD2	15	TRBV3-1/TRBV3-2	TGTGCCAGCAGCCTGGGACTAGCGGCCACCTACGAGCAGTACTTC	CASSLGLAATYEQYF
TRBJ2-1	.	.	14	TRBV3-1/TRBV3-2	TGTGCCAGCAGCCAAGATCACTTCTACAATGAGCAGTTCTTC	CASSQDHFYNEQFF
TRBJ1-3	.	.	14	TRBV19	TGTGCCACTAAGGCCGGGGTCTCCGGAAACACCATATATTTT	CATKAGVSGNTIYF
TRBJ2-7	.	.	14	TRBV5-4	TGTGCCAGCAGCTTGGAGTTAGGGGGCTACGAGCAGTACTTC	CASSLELGGYEQYF
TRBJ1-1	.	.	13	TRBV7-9	TGTGCCAGCAACGACAGAGAGATTACTGAAGCTTTCTTT	CASNDREITEAFF
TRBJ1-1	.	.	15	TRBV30	TGTGCCTGGAGTCTAAGCCGGCACGTTAACATTGAAGCTTTCTTT	CAWSLSRHVNIEAFF
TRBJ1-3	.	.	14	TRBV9	TGTGCCAGCAGCGTAGGGGACCAATTAAACACCATATATTTT	CASSVGDQLNTIYF
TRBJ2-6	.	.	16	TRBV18	TGTGCCAGCTCGGTACGGGGGAGCTCTGGGGCCAACGTCCTGACTTTC	CASSVRGSSGANVLTF
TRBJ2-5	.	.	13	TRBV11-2	TGTGCCAGCAGCTTAGATGTATACGGGACCCAGTACTTC	CASSLDVYGTQYF
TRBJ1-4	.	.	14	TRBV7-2	TGTGCCAGCAGCCTAAACAGGGCTGGAGAAAAACTGTTTTTT	CASSLNRAGEKLFF